The rows below give T cell receptor beta chains drawn from one sample of a study of blood T cell repertoires in COVID-19. TCRdb keeps only in-frame clones here, not all; method: immunoSEQ multiplex PCR. The data contain approximately 90,000 clones, 60% to 85% of them singletons. Specimen: peripheral blood. These receptors came from a human donor in a cohort sampled during active COVID-19. Both conserved end residues are part of each CDR3. The D gene is left open where the match is weak. Clone size is given for some rows only: seen once, a few or many times, or a class if the clone is expanded.

cdr3_aa: CASSPMGQKRNTIYF; cdr3_nt: TGTGCCAGTAGCCCCATGGGACAGAAGAGAAACACCATATATTTT; cdr3_length: 15; d_call: TRBD1; v_call: TRBV19; clone_size: few; j_call: TRBJ1-3
cdr3_aa: CASSLAARGLKTSGLREQYF; cdr3_nt: TGTGCCAGCAGTTTAGCCGCAAGGGGGCTAAAGACTAGCGGGCTACGGGAGCAGTACTTC; cdr3_length: 20; d_call: TRBD2; v_call: TRBV28; clone_size: -; j_call: TRBJ2-7
cdr3_aa: CASSDSGLALIDEQFF; cdr3_nt: TGTGCCAGCAGTGACTCGGGACTAGCTTTAATTGATGAGCAGTTCTTC; cdr3_length: 16; d_call: TRBD2; v_call: TRBV6-4; clone_size: -; j_call: TRBJ2-1
cdr3_aa: CATSGEAGYTF; cdr3_nt: TGTGCCACCAGTGGGGAGGCTGGCTACACCTTC; cdr3_length: 11; d_call: -; v_call: TRBV24-1; clone_size: -; j_call: TRBJ1-2
cdr3_aa: CASSSSSSGDLYEQYF; cdr3_nt: TGTGCCAGCAGTTCCTCATCTAGCGGGGATCTCTACGAGCAGTACTTC; cdr3_length: 16; d_call: TRBD2; v_call: TRBV6-5; clone_size: -; j_call: TRBJ2-7
cdr3_aa: CASSLYASGSYNEQFF; cdr3_nt: TGTGCCAGCAGTTTATATGCTAGCGGTTCCTACAATGAGCAGTTCTTC; cdr3_length: 16; d_call: TRBD2; v_call: TRBV27; clone_size: -; j_call: TRBJ2-1
cdr3_aa: CASSDPGTAPFEQYF; cdr3_nt: TGTGCCAGCAGTGACCCCGGGACAGCACCCTTCGAGCAGTACTTC; cdr3_length: 15; d_call: TRBD1; v_call: TRBV6-1; clone_size: -; j_call: TRBJ2-7
cdr3_aa: CASSMGTHYGYTF; cdr3_nt: TGTGCCAGCAGCATGGGGACTCACTATGGCTACACCTTC; cdr3_length: 13; d_call: -; v_call: TRBV7-3; clone_size: -; j_call: TRBJ1-2
cdr3_aa: CASSTQGNTEAFF; cdr3_nt: TGTGCCAGCAGTACGCAGGGTAACACTGAAGCTTTCTTT; cdr3_length: 13; d_call: -; v_call: TRBV6-5; clone_size: few; j_call: TRBJ1-1
cdr3_aa: CASILAAGVNEQFF; cdr3_nt: TGTGCCAGCATACTAGCTGCGGGCGTCAATGAGCAGTTCTTC; cdr3_length: 14; d_call: -; v_call: TRBV2; clone_size: -; j_call: TRBJ2-1
cdr3_aa: CASSQFSRTGDGYTF; cdr3_nt: TGTGCCAGCAGCCAATTCTCCAGGACAGGGGACGGCTACACCTTC; cdr3_length: 15; d_call: TRBD1; v_call: TRBV28; clone_size: -; j_call: TRBJ1-2
cdr3_aa: CASRRDRETEAFF; cdr3_nt: TGTGCCAGCAGACGTGACAGGGAGACTGAAGCTTTCTTT; cdr3_length: 13; d_call: TRBD1; v_call: TRBV7-2; clone_size: -; j_call: TRBJ1-1
cdr3_aa: CASSYQGANTYEQYF; cdr3_nt: TGTGCCAGCTCCTATCAGGGGGCCAATACCTACGAGCAGTACTTC; cdr3_length: 15; d_call: TRBD1; v_call: TRBV18; clone_size: few; j_call: TRBJ2-7
cdr3_aa: CASSPPRGTSYEQYF; cdr3_nt: TGTGCCAGCAGCCCCCCCCGGGGGACCTCCTACGAGCAGTACTTC; cdr3_length: 15; d_call: -; v_call: TRBV13; clone_size: few; j_call: TRBJ2-7
cdr3_aa: CASSPPGVNTGELFF; cdr3_nt: TGTGCCAGCAGCCCTCCGGGAGTGAACACCGGGGAGCTGTTTTTT; cdr3_length: 15; d_call: -; v_call: TRBV16; clone_size: -; j_call: TRBJ2-2
cdr3_aa: CASSPTRGGADEQYF; cdr3_nt: TGTGCCAGCTCACCAACACGGGGGGGGGCGGACGAGCAGTACTTC; cdr3_length: 15; d_call: TRBD2; v_call: TRBV18; clone_size: -; j_call: TRBJ2-7
cdr3_aa: CASSLAGAQAKNIQYF; cdr3_nt: TGCGCCAGCAGCCTGGCGGGGGCCCAGGCCAAAAACATTCAGTACTTC; cdr3_length: 16; d_call: -; v_call: TRBV4-1; clone_size: -; j_call: TRBJ2-4
cdr3_aa: CASSVRGDRNTGELFF; cdr3_nt: TGTGCCAGCAGCGTAAGGGGGGACAGAAACACCGGGGAGCTGTTTTTT; cdr3_length: 16; d_call: -; v_call: TRBV9; clone_size: -; j_call: TRBJ2-2
cdr3_aa: CASSQRATGLFPYEQYF; cdr3_nt: TGCGCCAGCAGCCAGCGGGCAACGGGACTCTTCCCCTACGAGCAGTACTTC; cdr3_length: 17; d_call: -; v_call: TRBV4-3; clone_size: -; j_call: TRBJ2-7
cdr3_aa: CASGAKLYQETQYF; cdr3_nt: TGTGCCAGCGGGGCCAAATTATACCAAGAGACCCAGTACTTC; cdr3_length: 14; d_call: -; v_call: TRBV5-8; clone_size: once; j_call: TRBJ2-5
cdr3_aa: CASSLGAGTSYEQYF; cdr3_nt: TGCGCCAGCAGCTTGGGAGCGGGGACGTCCTACGAGCAGTACTTC; cdr3_length: 15; d_call: TRBD2; v_call: TRBV5-1; clone_size: -; j_call: TRBJ2-7
cdr3_aa: CASSGEVGEGGTEAFF; cdr3_nt: TGTGCCAGCAGCGGGGAAGTGGGGGAAGGGGGCACTGAAGCTTTCTTT; cdr3_length: 16; d_call: -; v_call: TRBV5-8; clone_size: few; j_call: TRBJ1-1
cdr3_aa: CASSRGRLAGDGEQYF; cdr3_nt: TGCGCCAGCAGCCGAGGGAGACTAGCGGGAGATGGCGAGCAGTACTTC; cdr3_length: 16; d_call: TRBD2; v_call: TRBV4-1; clone_size: -; j_call: TRBJ2-7
cdr3_aa: CASSPRQAPNEKLFF; cdr3_nt: TGTGCCAGCAGCCCAAGACAGGCACCAAATGAAAAACTGTTTTTT; cdr3_length: 15; d_call: -; v_call: TRBV27; clone_size: -; j_call: TRBJ1-4
cdr3_aa: CASSQKERDRFYEQYF; cdr3_nt: TGCGCCAGCAGCCAAAAAGAGAGGGACAGATTTTACGAGCAGTACTTC; cdr3_length: 16; d_call: TRBD1; v_call: TRBV4-1; clone_size: -; j_call: TRBJ2-7
cdr3_aa: CASSRRGNYGYTF; cdr3_nt: TGTGCCAGCAGCCGAAGAGGGAACTATGGCTACACCTTC; cdr3_length: 13; d_call: -; v_call: TRBV3-1/TRBV3-2; clone_size: -; j_call: TRBJ1-2